This T cell receptor beta chain originates from a study of T cell responses to AZD1222 COVID-19 vaccine. CDR3 size: 16 residues. Germline V gene sequence: CDR1 SNHLY, CDR2 FYNNEI. The V end was cut by 8 bases, the J end by 1 base, with 18 bases between. Clones were read by immunoSEQ multiplex PCR, and TCRdb kept only the in-frame ones, dropping some. This sample carries 92,000 or so clones, approximately 90% of them seen once, and the ten largest clones take around 5.5%. The receptor's source is an adult who received the AZD1222 COVID-19 vaccine. The specimen comprised peripheral blood, sampled 28 days after the second AZD1222 dose. V usage is TRBV2 and J usage is TRBJ2-1; D may correspond to TRBD1 or TRBD2 (5 bases each). DNA for the CDR3: TGTGCCAGCCTTATTGCGTGGGGGATATCCTACAATGAGCAGTTCTTC. Residues: CASLIAWGISYNEQFF. Filled out from reference TRBV2 and TRBJ2-1, the complete variable domain reads EPEVTQTPSHQVTQMGQEVILRCVPISNHLYFYWYRQILGQKVEFLVSFYNNEISEKSEIFDDQFSVERPDGSNFTLKIRSTKLEDSAMYFCASLIAWGISYNEQFFGPGTRLTVL.